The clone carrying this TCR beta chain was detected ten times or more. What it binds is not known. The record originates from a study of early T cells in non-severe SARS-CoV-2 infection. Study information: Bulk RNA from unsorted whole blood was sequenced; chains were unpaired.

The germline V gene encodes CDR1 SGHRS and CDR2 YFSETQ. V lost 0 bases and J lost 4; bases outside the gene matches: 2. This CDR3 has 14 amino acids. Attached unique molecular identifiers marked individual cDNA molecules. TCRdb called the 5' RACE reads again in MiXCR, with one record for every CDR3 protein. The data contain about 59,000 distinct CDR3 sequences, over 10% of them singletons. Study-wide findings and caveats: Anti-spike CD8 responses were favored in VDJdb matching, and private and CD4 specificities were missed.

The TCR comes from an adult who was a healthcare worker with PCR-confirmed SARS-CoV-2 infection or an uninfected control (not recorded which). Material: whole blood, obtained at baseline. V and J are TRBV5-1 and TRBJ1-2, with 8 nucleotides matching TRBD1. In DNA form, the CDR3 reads TGCGCCAGCAGCTTGGAAGGACAGGGCTATGGCTACACCTTC. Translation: CASSLEGQGYGYTF.